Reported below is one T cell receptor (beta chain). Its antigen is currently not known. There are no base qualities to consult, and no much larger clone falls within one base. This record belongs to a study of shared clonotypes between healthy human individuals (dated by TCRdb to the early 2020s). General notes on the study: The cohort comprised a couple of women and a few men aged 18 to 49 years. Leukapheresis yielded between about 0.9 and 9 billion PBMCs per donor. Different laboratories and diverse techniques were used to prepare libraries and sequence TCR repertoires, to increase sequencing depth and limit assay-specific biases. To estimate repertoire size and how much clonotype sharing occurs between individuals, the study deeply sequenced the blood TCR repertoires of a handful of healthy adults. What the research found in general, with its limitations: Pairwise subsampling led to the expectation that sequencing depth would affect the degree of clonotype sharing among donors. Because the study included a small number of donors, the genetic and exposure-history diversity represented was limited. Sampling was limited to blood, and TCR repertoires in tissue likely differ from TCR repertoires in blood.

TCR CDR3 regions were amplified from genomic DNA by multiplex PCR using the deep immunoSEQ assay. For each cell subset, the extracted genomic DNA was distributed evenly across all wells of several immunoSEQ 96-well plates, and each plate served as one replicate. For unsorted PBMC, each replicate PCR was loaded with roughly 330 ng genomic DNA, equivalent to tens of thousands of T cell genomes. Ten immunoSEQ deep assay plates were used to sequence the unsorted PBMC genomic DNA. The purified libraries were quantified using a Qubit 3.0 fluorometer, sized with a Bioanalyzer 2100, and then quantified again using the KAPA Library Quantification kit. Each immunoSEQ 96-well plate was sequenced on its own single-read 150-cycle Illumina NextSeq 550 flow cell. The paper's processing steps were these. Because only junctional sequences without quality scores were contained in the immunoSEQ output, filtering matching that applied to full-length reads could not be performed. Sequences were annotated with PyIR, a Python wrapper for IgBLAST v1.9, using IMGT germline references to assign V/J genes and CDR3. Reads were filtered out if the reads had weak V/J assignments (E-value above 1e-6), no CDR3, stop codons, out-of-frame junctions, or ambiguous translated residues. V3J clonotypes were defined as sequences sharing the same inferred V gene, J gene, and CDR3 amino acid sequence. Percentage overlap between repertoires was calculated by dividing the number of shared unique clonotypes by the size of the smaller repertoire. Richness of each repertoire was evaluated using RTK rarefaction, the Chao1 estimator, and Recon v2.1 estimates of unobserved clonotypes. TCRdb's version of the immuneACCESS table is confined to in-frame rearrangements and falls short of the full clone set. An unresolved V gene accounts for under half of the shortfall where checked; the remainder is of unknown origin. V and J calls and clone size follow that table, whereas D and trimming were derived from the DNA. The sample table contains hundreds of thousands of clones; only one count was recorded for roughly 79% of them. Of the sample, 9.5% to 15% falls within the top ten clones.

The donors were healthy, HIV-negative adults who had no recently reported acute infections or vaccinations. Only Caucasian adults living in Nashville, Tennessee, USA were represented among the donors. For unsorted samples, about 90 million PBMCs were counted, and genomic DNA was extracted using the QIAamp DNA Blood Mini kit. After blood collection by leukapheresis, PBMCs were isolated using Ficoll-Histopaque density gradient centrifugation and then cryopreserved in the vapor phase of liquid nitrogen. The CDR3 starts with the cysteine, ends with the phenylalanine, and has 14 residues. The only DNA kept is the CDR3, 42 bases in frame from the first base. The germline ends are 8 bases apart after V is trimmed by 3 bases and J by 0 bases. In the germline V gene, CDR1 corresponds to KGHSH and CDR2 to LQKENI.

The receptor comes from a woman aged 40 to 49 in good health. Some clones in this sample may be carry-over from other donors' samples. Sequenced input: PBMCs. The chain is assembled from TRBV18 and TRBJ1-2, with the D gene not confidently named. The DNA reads TGTGCCAGCTCACCGCGGGAGGCTAACTATGGCTACACCTTC. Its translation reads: CASSPREANYGYTF.